This T cell receptor (beta chain) was observed in a study of T cells in Graves' hyperthyroidism and ophthalmopathy. Germline V gene sequence: CDR1 LGHNT, CDR2 FRNRAP. The CDR3 covers 14 residues. The V segment lost 10 bases and the J segment 9 bases; nucleotides outside the gene matches: 9. Study conclusions and caveats: Most clonotypes expanded in the thyroid (above 0.001) were also present in blood.

The CDR3 regions of TCR beta were amplified from RNA transcripts. When the TCR CDR3 underwent first-round RT-PCR, the HTBI primer set was used. TCRdb reprocessed the multiplex PCR reads via MiXCR and lists one record per CDR3 protein. The data hold about 400,000 distinct CDR3 sequences, with around 25% observed a single time. Across 18 months, stable Graves' hyperthyroidism was marked by no progression to ophthalmopathy. Participants, patients aged 18 to 65, had newly diagnosed hyperthyroidism with a duration under 2 months. Using more than 8 ml of fresh peripheral blood, PBMCs were prepared. This clonotype appeared many times. The antigen remains unidentified.

J is TRBJ2-1 and V is TRBV12-5, with 13 nucleotides matching TRBD2. What was sequenced was blood. This TCR came from a man over 45 with Graves' hyperthyroidism. CDR3 bases: TGTGCTACAATACTAGCGGGAGGGCCCAGTGAGCAGTTCTTC. This sequence encodes CATILAGGPSEQFF.